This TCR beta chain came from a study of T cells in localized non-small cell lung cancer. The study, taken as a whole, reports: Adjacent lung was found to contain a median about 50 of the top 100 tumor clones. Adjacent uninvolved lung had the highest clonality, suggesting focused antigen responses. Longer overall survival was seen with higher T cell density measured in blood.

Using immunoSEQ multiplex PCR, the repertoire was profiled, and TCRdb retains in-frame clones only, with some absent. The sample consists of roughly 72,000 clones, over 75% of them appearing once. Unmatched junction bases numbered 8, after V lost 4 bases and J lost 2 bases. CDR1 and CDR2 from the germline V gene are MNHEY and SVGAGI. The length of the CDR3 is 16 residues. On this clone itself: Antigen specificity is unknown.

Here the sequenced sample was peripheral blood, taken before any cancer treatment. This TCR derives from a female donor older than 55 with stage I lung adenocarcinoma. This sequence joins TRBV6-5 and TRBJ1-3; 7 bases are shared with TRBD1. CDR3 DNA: TGTGCCAGCAGTTCCGGTTCAGGGGGTGCTGGAAACACCATATATTTT. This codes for CASSSGSGGAGNTIYF.